This T cell receptor beta chain was found in a study of T cell clones after liver transplantation. The overall study: Without induction therapy, subjects received standard immunosuppression until 12-24 months post-transplant.

This clone came up a few times. Its antigen is unknown. Alloreactive TCRbeta sequences came from sequencing proliferating CFSE-low cells in the MLR. Assay used: immunoSEQ multiplex PCR; TCRdb lists only in-frame clones, some missing. The sample has over 1,000 clones; 40% to 50% are singletons. Trimming shortened V by 5 bases and J by 2 bases, and 3 bases separated the two germline ends. Germline-derived CDR1 and CDR2 are MNHEY and SVGAGI. The CDR3 runs to 11 residues. This receptor was obtained from a human patient who received a liver transplant. Certain T cells may be donor cells from the graft. The chain joins TRBV6-5 to TRBJ2-5, with D hard to call. What was sequenced was CD4+ T cells from cultured PBMCs. The CDR3 is CASSPQETQYF. CDR3 coding DNA: TGTGCCAGCAGTCCTCAAGAGACCCAGTACTTC.